The text below deals with one T cell receptor beta chain. In this sample, this clonotype turned up a few times. Which antigen it targets is not known. Base quality data are lacking; no much larger clone is found one base away. The receptor library was made with 5' RACE. The run used an Illumina HiSeq 2500. The second PCR ran for roughly 7 to 11 cycles and used a J-beta primer mix along with a sample-barcoded 5' primer. A unique molecular identifier was introduced onto each TCR beta cDNA molecule by a template-switch 5' adaptor carrying 12 random nucleotides. At least 2.5 million CDR3-containing paired-end reads were obtained from each sample. First-strand cDNA was synthesized from all RNA with the Mint cDNA synthesis kit, primed by a TRBC-specific oligonucleotide. Following uracil-DNA glycosylase treatment, all cDNA underwent a first 18-cycle PCR with the universal primers M1SS and BC2_uni_R. The authors processed their data as follows. Each sample was normalized by randomly selecting 1 million high-quality reads, each carrying a distinct molecular identifier. Reads sharing molecular identifiers were discarded rather than binned into consensus sequences. MiTCR, with a Q25 quality threshold and the strictest error-elimination algorithm, was used for CDR3 identification, clonotype clustering and error correction. Lower-bound total TCR beta diversity was estimated with a nonparametric unseen species model using Euler transformation. TCRdb reanalyzed the raw reads on its own, using fastp at Q25 for trimming and MiXCR for clone calling, and kept in-frame beta chains. All rows with the same CDR3 protein become a single entry with the most common DNA and genes. TCRdb's processing, not the authors' own work, is the source of the V and J calls. The sample records 1.5 million to 2 million distinct CDR3 sequences, roughly 32% of which are singletons. Of the sample, around 11% falls within the top ten clones.

The data were obtained in a study of blood T cells in healthy people across ages (dated by TCRdb to about 2015). About the study as a whole: In model experiments, roughly one uniquely barcoded TCR beta cDNA molecule per two T cells was captured by template switching. Age-related changes in TCR beta repertoire diversity were measured in the study by deep sequencing normalized with unique cDNA molecular identifiers. Donors were grouped into four age groups: young (average approximately 16 years), middle-aged (around 39), aged (over 55) and long-lived (roughly 80). To avoid experimental bias, donors of different ages were spread randomly across the sequencing lanes. The study analyzed two additional independent replicas of 1 million unique cDNA reads from the same blood draw for two donors, one aged 18 to 30 and one aged 80 or older.

Donors were roughly 40 systemically healthy Caucasian individuals from Russia aged roughly 6 to 90 years. Approximately 10 milliliters of peripheral blood were collected from each donor into EDTA-treated Vacutainer tubes. Ficoll-Paque density-gradient centrifugation was used to isolate PBMCs, with at least 7 million obtained per sample. Trizol reagent was used to extract total RNA from PBMCs, with at least 6 micrograms per sample. Naive CD45RAhigh/CD27high T cell percentages were measured by flow cytometry on a PBMC aliquot from every donor. Overall study outcomes, separate from this receptor: Observed TCR beta diversity correlated strongly with the percentage of naive T cells measured by flow cytometry. Compared with the aged group, more naive CD4+ T cells, fewer expanded clones and increased TCR diversity were shown by the long-lived group, suggesting age selection. As age increased, observed TCR beta diversity per million T cells dropped in a roughly linear way, and a significant reduction was already evident by age around 41. Because donor CMV infection status was unknown, age-related changes in expanded clonotypes were potentially confounded. Because profiling used bulk unsorted PBMCs, naive and antigen-experienced compartments could not be compared conclusively. Estimates of total diversity from one million sequenced T cells were regarded as lower bounds and underestimates.

The germline V gene yields MDHEN for CDR1 and SYDVKM for CDR2. The CDR3, cysteine through phenylalanine, is 16 amino acids long. Only the CDR3 portion is preserved as DNA: 48 bases, with reading frame beginning at the first base. For this chain, trimming is 3 bases at the V end and 2 bases at the J end, and the number of junction bases without a gene match is 8. This sequence was found in a woman aged 25-40 years in good health. The rearranged segments are TRBV28 and TRBJ1-1; a stretch of 8 junction bases matches TRBD1. Sample: blood. The CDR3 reads as follows: CASSLPDRGLNTEAFF. The nucleotides read TGTGCCAGCAGTTTGCCCGACAGGGGCCTTAACACTGAAGCTTTCTTT.